These T cell receptor beta chains were read from a single sample in a study of CD8+ T cells in alopecia areata. Some clones are missing from TCRdb's copy, which holds only in-frame ones; the method was immunoSEQ multiplex PCR. The sample shows some 150,000 clones, approximately 52% of them seen only once. This specimen consisted of CD4+ T cells sorted from blood, obtained between weeks 55 and 65, from a patient treated with tofacitinib. Source of these receptors: a human donor with alopecia areata. CDR3s include the opening cysteine and the closing phenylalanine or tryptophan. Clone size is given for some rows only: seen once, a few or many times, or a class if the clone is expanded.

V	J	size	CDR3
TRBV9	TRBJ1-2	.	CASSARQGRVGYTF
TRBV29-1	TRBJ2-7	.	CSVAAGRNEQYF
TRBV5-1	TRBJ2-5	.	CASLIGETQYF
TRBV5-1	TRBJ2-5	.	CASTRGLEETQYF
TRBV14	TRBJ2-7	.	CASSQDLGSRFQEQYF
TRBV7-8	TRBJ2-2	few	CASSLAPIETGGLTNTGELFF
TRBV6-5	TRBJ1-6	few	CASSRGHGGSPLHF
TRBV7-2	TRBJ2-3	once	CASSFPGGGTDTQYF
TRBV30	TRBJ1-6	.	CAWSVHRGGSPLHF
TRBV4-2	TRBJ2-5	.	CASSPYDRLETQYF
TRBV5-6	TRBJ1-5	.	CASSQTGNGAQPQHF
TRBV10-3	TRBJ1-4	.	CAISRQGNEKLFF
TRBV30	TRBJ1-1	.	CAWSAGQNTEAFF
TRBV5-1	TRBJ2-5	.	CASSLGTGTRGETQYF
TRBV7-3	TRBJ1-1	.	CASSAYRESTEAFF
TRBV7-8	TRBJ2-5	.	CASSLGAGGPQTQYF
TRBV29-1	TRBJ1-2	.	CSVEQGYGYTF
TRBV29-1	TRBJ2-2	once	CSVGGGNTGELFF
TRBV25-1	TRBJ2-7	.	CASSEWDRGTYEQYF
TRBV19	TRBJ2-1	.	CASSTPRYDEQFF
TRBV11-2	TRBJ2-3	few	CASSLDTGRITQYF
TRBV6-5	TRBJ2-7	few	CASGTRGWLHEQYF
TRBV29-1	TRBJ2-7	.	CSVELPHRVNEQYF
TRBV29-1	TRBJ2-4	.	CSVEPGSAKNIQYF